The present entry profiles one T cell receptor beta chain with its context. The libraries were made with immunoSEQ v3. Each library reached some 2 million read pairs, or about 5-6 million at deep level. Sequencing was performed with immunoSEQ multiplex PCR; in TCRdb, only in-frame clones are kept and a portion is missing. This sample has about 44,000 clones, with around three quarters found just once. This sample stems from a study of TIL therapy for anti-PD-1-resistant metastatic lung cancer. Study context: Half of patients were current or former smokers. Tumors carried a median about 1.5 non-synonymous mutations per megabase.

Time point here: pre-treatment sample, taken before nivolumab and TIL therapy. This TCR derives from a man between 65 and 85 years old with non-small cell lung cancer. The sequencing used blood, collected at baseline.

CDR3 residues: CASSISEATNEKLFF. The CDR3 DNA sequence: TGTGCCAGTAGTATAAGTGAAGCAACTAATGAAAAACTGTTTTTT. The rearrangement uses TRBV19 and TRBJ1-4; D gene unclear. The length of the CDR3 is 15 residues. Trimming took off 2 bases at V and 0 bases at J, with 7 bases between the two ends. Germline assignment: CDR1 LNHDA and CDR2 SQIVND (reference sequence).